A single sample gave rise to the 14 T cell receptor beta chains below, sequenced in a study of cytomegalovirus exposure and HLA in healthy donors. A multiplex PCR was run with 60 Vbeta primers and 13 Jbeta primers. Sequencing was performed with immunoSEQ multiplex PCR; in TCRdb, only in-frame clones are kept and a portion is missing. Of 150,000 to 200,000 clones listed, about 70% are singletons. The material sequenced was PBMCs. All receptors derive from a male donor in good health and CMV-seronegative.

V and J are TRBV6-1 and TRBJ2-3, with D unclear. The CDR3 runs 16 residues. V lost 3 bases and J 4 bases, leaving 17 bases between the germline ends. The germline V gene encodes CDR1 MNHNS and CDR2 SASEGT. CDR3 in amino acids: CASSESWSRGADTQYF. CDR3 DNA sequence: TGTGCCAGCAGTGAGAGTTGGTCGCGCGGAGCAGATACGCAGTATTTT.

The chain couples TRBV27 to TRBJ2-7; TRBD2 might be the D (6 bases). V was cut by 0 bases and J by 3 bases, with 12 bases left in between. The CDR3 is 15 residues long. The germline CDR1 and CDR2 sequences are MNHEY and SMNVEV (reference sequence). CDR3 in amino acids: CASSLSPRGFYEQYF. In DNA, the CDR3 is TGTGCCAGCAGTTTATCGCCCCGGGGGTTCTACGAGCAGTACTTC.

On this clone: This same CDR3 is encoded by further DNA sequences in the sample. This chain's CDR3 is CAWDRGRGYGYTF. DNA of the CDR3: TGTGCCTGGGACAGGGGGCGAGGGTATGGCTACACCTTC. This sequence joins TRBV30 and TRBJ1-2; TRBD1 agrees at 10 bases. CDR3 length: 13 residues. CDR1 GTSNPN and CDR2 SVGIG come from the germline V gene (reference sequence). After removal of 5 bases from V and 5 bases from J, the junction contained 5 bases not matched to a gene.

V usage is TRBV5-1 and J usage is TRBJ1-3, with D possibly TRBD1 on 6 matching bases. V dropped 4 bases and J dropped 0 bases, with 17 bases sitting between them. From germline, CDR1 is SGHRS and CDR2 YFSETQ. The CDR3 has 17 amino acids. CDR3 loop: CASSPGQMFSSGNTIYF. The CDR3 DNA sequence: TGCGCCAGCAGCCCGGGACAAATGTTCTCCTCTGGAAACACCATATATTTT.

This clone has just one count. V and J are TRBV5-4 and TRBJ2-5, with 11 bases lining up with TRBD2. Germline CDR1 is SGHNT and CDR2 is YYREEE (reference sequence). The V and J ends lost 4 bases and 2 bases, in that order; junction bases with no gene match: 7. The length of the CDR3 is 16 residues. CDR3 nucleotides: TGTGCCAGCAGCCCGATGACTAGCGGGACTCAAGAGACCCAGTACTTC. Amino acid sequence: CASSPMTSGTQETQYF.

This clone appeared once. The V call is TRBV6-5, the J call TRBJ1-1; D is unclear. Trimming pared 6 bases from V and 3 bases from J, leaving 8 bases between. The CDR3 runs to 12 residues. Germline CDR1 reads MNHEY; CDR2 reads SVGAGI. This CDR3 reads CASSRGYTEAFF. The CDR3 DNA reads TGTGCCAGCAGCCGGGGTTACACTGAAGCTTTCTTT.

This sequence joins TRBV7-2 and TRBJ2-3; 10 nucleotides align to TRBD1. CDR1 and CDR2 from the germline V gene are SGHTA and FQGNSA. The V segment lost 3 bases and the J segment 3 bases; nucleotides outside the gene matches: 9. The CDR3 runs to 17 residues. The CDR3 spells CASSFAPGDRGTDTQYF. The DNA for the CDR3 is TGTGCCAGCAGCTTCGCGCCGGGGGACAGGGGAACAGATACGCAGTATTTT.

Written as DNA, the CDR3 is TGCGCCAGCAGCCCGGACCGGGGGTACAATGAGCAGTTCTTC. Protein sequence: CASSPDRGYNEQFF. The chain uses TRBV4-1 and TRBJ2-1; TRBD2 might be the D (6 bases). V was cut by 4 bases and J by 4 bases, with 11 bases left in between. Germline V gives CDR1 MGHRA, CDR2 YSYEKL. The CDR3 runs 14 residues.

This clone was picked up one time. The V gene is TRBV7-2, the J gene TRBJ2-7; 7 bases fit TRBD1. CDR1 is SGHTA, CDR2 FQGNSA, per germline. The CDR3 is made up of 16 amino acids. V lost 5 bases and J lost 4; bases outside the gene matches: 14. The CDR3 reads CASSPWTGMLKYEQYF. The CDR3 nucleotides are TGTGCCAGCAGCCCATGGACAGGTATGTTAAAGTACGAGCAGTACTTC.

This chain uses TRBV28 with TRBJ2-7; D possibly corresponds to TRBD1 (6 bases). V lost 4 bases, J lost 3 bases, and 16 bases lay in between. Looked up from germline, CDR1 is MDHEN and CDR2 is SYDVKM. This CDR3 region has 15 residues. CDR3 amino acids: CASSSPRDRSYEQYF. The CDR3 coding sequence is TGTGCCAGCAGTTCCCCCCGAGACAGGAGCTACGAGCAGTACTTC.

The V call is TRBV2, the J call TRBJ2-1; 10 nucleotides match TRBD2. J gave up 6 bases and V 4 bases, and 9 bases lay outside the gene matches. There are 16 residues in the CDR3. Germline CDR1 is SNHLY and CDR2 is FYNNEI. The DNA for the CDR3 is TGTGCCAGCAGTGGGTCCGGAACTAGCGGGATCAATGAGCAGTTCTTC. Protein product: CASSGSGTSGINEQFF.

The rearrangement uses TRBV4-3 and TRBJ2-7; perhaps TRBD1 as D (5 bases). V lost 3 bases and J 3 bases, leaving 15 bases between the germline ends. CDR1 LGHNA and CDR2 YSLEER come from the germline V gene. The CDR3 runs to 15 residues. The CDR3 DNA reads TGCGCCAGCAGCCAGGCTTTATTCAGGGACTACGAGCAGTACTTC. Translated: CASSQALFRDYEQYF.

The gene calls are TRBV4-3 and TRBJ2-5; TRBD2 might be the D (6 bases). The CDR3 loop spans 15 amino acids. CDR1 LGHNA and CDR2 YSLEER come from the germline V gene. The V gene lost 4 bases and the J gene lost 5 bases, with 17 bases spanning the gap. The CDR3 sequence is CASSRRKGGGETQYF. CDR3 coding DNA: TGCGCCAGCAGCCGCCGGAAGGGCGGAGGGGAGACCCAGTACTTC.

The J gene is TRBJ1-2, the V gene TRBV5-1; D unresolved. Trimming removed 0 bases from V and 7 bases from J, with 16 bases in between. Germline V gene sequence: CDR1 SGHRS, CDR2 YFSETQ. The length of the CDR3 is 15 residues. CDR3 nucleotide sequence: TGCGCCAGCAGCTTGGACAGCGCTCGGGCGGGTGGCTACACCTTC. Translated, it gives CASSLDSARAGGYTF.